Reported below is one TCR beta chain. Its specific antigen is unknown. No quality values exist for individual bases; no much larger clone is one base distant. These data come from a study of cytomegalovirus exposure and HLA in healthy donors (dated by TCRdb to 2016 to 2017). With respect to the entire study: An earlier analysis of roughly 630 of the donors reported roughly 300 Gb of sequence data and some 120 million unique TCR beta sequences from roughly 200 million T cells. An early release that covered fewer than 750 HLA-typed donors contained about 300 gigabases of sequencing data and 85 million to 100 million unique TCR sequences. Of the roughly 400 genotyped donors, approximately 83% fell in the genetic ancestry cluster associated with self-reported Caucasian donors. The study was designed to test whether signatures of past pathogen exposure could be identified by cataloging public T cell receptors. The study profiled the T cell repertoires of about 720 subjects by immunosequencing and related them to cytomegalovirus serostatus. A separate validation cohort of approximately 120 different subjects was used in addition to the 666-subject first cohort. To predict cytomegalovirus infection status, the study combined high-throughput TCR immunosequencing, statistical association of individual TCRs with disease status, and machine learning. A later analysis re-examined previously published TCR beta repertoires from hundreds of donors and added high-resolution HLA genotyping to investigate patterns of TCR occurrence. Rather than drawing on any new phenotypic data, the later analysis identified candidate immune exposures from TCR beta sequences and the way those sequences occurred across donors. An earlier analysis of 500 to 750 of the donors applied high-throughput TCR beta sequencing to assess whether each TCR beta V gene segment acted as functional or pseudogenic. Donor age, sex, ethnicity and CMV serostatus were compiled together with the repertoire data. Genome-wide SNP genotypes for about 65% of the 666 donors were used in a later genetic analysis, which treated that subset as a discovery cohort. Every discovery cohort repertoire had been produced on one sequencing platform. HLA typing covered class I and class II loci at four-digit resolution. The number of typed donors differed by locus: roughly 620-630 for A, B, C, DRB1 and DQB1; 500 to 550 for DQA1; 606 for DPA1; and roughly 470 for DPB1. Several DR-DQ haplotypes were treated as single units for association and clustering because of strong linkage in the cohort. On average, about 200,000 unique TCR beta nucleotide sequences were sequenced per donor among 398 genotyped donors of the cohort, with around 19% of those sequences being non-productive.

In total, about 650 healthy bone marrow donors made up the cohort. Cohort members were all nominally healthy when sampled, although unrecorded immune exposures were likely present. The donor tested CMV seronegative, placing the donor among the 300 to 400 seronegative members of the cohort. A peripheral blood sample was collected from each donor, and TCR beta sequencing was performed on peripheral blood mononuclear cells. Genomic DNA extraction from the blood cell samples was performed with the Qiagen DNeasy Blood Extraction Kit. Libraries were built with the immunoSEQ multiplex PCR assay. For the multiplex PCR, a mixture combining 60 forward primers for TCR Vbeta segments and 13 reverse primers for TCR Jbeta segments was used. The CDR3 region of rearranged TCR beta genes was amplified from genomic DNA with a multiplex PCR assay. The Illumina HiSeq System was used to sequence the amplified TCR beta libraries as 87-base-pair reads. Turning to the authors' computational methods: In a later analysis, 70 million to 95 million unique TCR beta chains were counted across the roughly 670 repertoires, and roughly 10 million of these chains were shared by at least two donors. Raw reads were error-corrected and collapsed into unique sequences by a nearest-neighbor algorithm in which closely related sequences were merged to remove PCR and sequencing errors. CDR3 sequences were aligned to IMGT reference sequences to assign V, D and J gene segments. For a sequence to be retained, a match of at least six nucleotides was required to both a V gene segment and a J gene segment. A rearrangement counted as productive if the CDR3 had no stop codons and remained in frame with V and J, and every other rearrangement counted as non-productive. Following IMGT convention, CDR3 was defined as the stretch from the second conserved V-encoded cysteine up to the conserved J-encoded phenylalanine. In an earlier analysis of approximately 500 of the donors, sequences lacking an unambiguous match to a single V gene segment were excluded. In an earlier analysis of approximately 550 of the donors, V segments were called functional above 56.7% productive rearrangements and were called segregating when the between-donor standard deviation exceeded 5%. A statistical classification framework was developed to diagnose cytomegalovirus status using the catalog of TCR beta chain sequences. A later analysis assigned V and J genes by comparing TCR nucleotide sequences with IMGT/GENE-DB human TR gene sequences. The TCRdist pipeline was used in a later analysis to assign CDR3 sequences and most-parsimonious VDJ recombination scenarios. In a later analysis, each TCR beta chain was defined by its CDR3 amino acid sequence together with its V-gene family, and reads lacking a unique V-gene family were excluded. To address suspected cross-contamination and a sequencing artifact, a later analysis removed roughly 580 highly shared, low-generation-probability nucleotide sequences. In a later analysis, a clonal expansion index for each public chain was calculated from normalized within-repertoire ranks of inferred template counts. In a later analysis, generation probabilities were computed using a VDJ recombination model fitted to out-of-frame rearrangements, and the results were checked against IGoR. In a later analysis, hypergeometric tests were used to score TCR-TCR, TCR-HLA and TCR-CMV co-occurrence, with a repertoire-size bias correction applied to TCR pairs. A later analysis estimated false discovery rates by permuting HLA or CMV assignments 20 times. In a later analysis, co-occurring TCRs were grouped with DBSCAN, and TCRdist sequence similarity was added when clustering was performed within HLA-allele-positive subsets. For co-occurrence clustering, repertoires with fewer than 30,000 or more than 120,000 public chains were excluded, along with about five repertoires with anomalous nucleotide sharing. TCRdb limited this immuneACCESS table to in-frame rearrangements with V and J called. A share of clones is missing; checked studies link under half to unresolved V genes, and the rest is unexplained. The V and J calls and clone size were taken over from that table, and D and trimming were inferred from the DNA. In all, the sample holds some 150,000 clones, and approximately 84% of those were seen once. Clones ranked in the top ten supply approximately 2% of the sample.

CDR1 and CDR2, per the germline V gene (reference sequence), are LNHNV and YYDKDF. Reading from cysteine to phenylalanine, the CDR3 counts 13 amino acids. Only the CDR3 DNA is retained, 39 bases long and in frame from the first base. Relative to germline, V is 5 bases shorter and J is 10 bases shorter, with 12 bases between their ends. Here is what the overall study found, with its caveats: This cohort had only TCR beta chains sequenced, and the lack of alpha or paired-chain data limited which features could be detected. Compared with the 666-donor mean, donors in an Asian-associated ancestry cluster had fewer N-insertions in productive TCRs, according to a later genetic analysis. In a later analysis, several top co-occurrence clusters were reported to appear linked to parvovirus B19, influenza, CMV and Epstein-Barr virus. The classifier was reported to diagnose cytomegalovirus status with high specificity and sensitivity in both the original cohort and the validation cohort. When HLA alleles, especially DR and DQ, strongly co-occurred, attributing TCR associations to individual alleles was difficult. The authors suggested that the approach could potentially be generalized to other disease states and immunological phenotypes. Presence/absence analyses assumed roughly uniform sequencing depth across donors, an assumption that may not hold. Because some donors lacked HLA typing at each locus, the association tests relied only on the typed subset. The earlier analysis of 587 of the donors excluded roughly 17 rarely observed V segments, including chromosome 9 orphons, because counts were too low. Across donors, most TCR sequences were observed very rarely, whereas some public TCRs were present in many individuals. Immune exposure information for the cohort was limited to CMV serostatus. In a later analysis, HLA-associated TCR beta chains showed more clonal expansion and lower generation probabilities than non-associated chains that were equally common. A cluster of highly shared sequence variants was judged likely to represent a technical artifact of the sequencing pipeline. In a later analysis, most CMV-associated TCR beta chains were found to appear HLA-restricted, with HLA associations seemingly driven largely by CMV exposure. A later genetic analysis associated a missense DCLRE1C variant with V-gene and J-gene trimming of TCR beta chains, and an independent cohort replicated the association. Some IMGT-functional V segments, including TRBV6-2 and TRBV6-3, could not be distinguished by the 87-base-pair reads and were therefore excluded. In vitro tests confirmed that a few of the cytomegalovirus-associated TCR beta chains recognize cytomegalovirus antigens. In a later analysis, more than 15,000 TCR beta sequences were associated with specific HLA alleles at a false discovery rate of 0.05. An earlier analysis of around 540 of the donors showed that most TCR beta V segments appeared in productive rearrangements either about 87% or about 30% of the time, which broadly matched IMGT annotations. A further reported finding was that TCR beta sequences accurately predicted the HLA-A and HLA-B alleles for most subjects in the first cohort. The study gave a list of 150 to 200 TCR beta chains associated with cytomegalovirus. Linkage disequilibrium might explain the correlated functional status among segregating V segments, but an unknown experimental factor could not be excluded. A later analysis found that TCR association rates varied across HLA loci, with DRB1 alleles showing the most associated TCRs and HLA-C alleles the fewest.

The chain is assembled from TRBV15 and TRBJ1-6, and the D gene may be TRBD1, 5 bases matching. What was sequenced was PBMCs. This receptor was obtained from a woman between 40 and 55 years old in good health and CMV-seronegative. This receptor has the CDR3 CATSPGLGSPLHF. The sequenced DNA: TGTGCCACCAGCCCAGGGTTGGGGTCACCCCTCCACTTT.